This record looks at one T cell receptor (beta chain) sequence and its context. Its antigen is unidentified. The data originate from a study of CD4 T cell repertoires in COVID-19. Mild-to-severe COVID-19 survivors were the donors. These memory T cells were uncultured and sequenced directly after ex vivo isolation. Germline CDR1 and CDR2: MDHEN and SYDVKM. V shed 6 bases and J 14 bases; nucleotides not matched to a gene: 6. The CDR3 spans 11 residues. Broader study findings: In SARS-CoV and/or HKU1 spike cultures, between roughly 6 and 26% of SARS-CoV-2 clonotypes reappeared. Sharing of several most expanded SARS-CoV-2-reactive clonotypes across memory subsets suggested intraclonal diversification.

Here immunoSEQ multiplex PCR was the method, and the copy in TCRdb shows in-frame clones only, minus some. This table holds some 80,000 clones, about four fifths found once. This sequence was found in a human donor who had COVID-19. The V and J genes are TRBV28 and TRBJ2-1, with 8 bases identical to TRBD1. This material consisted of CD4+ T cells from peripheral blood, taken after recovery from COVID-19. This CDR3 reads CASSRTGRKFF. The CDR3 DNA reads TGTGCCAGCAGCAGGACAGGGAGGAAGTTCTTC.